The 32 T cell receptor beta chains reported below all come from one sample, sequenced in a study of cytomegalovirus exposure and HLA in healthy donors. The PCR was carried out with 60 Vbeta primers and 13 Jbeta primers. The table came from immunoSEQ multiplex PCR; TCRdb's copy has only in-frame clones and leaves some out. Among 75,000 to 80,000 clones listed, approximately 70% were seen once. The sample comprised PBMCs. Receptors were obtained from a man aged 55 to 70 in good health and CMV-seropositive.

The CDR3 loop reads CASSLALAATYEQYF. The DNA of the CDR3 is TGTGCCAGCAGCTTAGCGCTAGCAGCGACCTACGAGCAGTACTTC. The J gene is TRBJ2-7, the V gene TRBV7-8, with D tentatively TRBD2 (5 bases). Trimming removed 0 bases from V and 2 bases from J, with 11 bases in between. Germline values: CDR1 SGHVS, CDR2 FQNEAQ. The CDR3 consists of 15 residues.

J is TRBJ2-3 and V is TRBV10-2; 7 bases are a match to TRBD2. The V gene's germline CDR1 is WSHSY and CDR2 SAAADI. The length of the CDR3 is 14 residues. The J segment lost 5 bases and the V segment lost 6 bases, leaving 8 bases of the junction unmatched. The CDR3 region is CASRYAGVGDTQYF. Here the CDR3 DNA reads TGCGCCAGCAGATACGCGGGGGTAGGAGATACGCAGTATTTT.

The CDR3 loop reads CASTSLRDTNTQYF. The CDR3 coding sequence is TGTGCCAGCACCTCTCTCCGGGACACCAATACGCAGTATTTT. The chain carries TRBV7-2 and TRBJ2-3; D is perhaps TRBD1 (6 bases). The CDR3 sequence is 14 residues long. Germline V gives CDR1 SGHTA, CDR2 FQGNSA. V was shortened by 7 bases and J by 7 bases, with 18 bases between the two germline ends.

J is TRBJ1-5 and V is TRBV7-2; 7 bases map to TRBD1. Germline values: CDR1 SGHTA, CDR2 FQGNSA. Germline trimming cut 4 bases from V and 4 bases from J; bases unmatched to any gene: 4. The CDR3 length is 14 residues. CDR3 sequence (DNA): TGTGCCAGCAGCTCATCGGACAGGAATCAGCCCCAGCATTTT. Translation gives CASSSSDRNQPQHF.

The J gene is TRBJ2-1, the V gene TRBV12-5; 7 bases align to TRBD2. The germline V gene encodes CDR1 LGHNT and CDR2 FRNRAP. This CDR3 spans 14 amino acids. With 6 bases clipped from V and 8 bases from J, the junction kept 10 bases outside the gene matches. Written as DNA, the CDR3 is TGTGCTAGTGGCCGTGCCATAGCGGGCGATGAGCAGTTCTTC. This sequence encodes CASGRAIAGDEQFF.

The CDR3 nucleotides read TGTGCCAGCAGCCAAAGGTTGCGGCAAGAGACCCAGTACTTC. Residues: CASSQRLRQETQYF. V and J are TRBV14 and TRBJ2-5, with no clear D. The CDR3 sequence is 14 residues long. V shed 2 bases and J shed 2 bases, with 9 bases lying between them. Germline V gene lookup returns CDR1 SGHDN and CDR2 FVKESK.

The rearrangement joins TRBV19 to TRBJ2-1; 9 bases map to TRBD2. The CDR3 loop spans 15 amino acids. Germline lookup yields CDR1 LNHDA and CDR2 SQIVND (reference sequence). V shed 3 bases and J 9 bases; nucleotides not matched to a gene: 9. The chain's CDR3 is CASSMGSGGGGEQFF. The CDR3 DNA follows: TGTGCCAGTAGTATGGGTAGCGGGGGAGGTGGTGAGCAGTTCTTC.

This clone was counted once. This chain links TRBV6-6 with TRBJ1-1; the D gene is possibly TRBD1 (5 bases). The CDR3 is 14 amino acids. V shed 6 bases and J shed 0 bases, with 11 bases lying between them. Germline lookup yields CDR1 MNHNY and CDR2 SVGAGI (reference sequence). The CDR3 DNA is TGTGCCAGCAGAGACGACAGCTTGAACACTGAAGCTTTCTTT. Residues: CASRDDSLNTEAFF.

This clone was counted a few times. CDR3 protein: CASSLGGAGGTGELFF. For the CDR3, the DNA is TGTGCCAGCAGCTTAGGCGGGGCGGGAGGCACCGGGGAGCTGTTTTTT. The chain links TRBV13 to TRBJ2-2, with 8 nucleotides matching TRBD2. This CDR3 region has 16 residues. Germline V CDR1 and CDR2: PRHDT, FYEKMQ (reference sequence). V was clipped by 0 bases and J by 4 bases; unmatched bases: 4.

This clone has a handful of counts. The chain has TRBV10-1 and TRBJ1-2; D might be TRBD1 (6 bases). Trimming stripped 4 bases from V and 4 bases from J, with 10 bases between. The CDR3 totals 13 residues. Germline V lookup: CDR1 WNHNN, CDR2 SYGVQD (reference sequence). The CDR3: CASSAGAGYGYTF. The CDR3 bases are TGCGCCAGCAGTGCAGGGGCCGGCTATGGCTACACCTTC.

Here the CDR3 reads CASSYNWQSNQPQHF. The CDR3 DNA reads TGTGCCAGCAGTTACAATTGGCAGAGCAATCAGCCCCAGCATTTT. The J gene is TRBJ1-5, the V gene TRBV6-6; unclear D gene. The CDR3 runs 15 residues. Trimming shortened V by 2 bases and J by 1 base, and 9 bases separated the two germline ends. From germline, CDR1 is MNHNY and CDR2 SVGAGI (reference sequence).

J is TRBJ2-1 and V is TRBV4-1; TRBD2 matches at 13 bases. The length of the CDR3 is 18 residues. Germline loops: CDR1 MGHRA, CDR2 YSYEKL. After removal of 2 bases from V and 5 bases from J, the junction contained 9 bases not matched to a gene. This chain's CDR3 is CASSQTDMGLAGNNEQFF. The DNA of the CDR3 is TGCGCCAGCAGCCAAACCGATATGGGACTAGCGGGAAACAATGAGCAGTTCTTC.

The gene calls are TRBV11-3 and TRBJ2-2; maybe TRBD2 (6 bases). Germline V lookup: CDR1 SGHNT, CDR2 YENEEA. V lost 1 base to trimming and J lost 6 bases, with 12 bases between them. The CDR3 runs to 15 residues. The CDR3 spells CASSLGGVYAGELFF. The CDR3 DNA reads TGTGCCAGCAGCTTAGGCGGGGTTTACGCCGGGGAGCTGTTTTTT.

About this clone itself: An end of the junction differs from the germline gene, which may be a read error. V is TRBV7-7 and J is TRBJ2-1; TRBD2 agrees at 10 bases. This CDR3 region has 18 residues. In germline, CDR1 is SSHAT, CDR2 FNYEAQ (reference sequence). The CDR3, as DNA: TGTGCTAGCAGCTTAAAACTAGCGGGGCCATCATTCTACAATGAGCAGTTCTTC. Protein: CASSLKLAGPSFYNEQFF.

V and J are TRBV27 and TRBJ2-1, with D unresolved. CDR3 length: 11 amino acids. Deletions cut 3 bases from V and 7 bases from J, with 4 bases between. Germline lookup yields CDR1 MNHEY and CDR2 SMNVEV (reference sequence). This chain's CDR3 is CASSLANEQFF. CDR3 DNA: TGTGCCAGCAGTTTGGCTAATGAGCAGTTCTTC.

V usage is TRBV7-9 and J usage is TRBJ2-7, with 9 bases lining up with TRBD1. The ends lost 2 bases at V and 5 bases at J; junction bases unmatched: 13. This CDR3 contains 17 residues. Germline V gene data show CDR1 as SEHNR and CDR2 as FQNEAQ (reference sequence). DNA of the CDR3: TGTGCCAGCAGCTTATCAAGAAGGGGACAGGGAAGGAACGAGCAGTACTTC. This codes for CASSLSRRGQGRNEQYF.

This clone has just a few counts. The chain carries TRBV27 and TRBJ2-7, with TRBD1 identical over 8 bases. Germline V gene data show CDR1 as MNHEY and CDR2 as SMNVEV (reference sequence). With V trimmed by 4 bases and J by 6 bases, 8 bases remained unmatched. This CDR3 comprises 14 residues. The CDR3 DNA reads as TGTGCCAGCAGTTGGACAGGGACAAGCCTCGAGCAGTACTTC. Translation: CASSWTGTSLEQYF.

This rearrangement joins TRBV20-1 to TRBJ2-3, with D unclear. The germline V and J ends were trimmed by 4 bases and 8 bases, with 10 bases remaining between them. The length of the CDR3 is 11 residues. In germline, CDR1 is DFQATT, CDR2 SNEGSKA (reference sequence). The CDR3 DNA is TGCAGTGCTAAGCCCTTCGTTACGCAGTATTTT. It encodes CSAKPFVTQYF.

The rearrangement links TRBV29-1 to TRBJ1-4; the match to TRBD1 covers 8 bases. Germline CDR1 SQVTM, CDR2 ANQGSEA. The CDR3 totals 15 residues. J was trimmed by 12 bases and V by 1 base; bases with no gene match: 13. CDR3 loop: CSVEVGTGAAGELFF. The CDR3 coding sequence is TGCAGCGTTGAAGTGGGGACAGGAGCAGCCGGGGAACTGTTTTTT.

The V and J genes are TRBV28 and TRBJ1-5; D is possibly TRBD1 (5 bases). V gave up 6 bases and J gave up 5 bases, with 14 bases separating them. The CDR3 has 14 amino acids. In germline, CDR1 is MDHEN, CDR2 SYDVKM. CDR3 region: CASRPPGGYQPQHF. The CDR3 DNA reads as TGTGCCAGCAGGCCACCCGGGGGATATCAGCCCCAGCATTTT.

The CDR3 protein is CASSSGLAGALSSYEQYF. CDR3 coding DNA: TGTGCCAGCAGCTCTGGACTAGCGGGAGCCTTAAGCTCCTACGAGCAGTACTTC. V is TRBV7-6 and J is TRBJ2-7; 13 bases line up with TRBD2. Per the germline V gene, CDR1 is SGHVS and CDR2 is FNYEAQ. The CDR3 has 18 residues. J gave up 0 bases and V 4 bases, and 9 bases lay outside the gene matches. Combining the CDR3 with reference TRBV7-6 and TRBJ2-7 gives the whole variable domain GAGVSQSPRYKVTKRGQDVALRCDPISGHVSLYWYRQALGQGPEFLTYFNYEAQQDKSGLPNDRFSAERPEGSISTLTIQRTEQRDSAMYRCASSSGLAGALSSYEQYFGPGTRLTVT.

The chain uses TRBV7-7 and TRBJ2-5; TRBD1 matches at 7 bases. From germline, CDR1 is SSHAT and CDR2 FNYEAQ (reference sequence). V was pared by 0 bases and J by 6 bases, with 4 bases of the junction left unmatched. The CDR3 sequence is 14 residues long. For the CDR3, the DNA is TGTGCCAGCAGCTTAGCAGGGGGCGGACAGACCCAGTACTTC. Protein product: CASSLAGGGQTQYF.

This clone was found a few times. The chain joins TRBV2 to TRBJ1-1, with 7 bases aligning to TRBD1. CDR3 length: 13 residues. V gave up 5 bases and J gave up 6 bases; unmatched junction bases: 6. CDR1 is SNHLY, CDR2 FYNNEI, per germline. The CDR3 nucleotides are TGTGCCAGCAGTTACCTGGGACAGTCTGAAGCTTTCTTT. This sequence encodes CASSYLGQSEAFF. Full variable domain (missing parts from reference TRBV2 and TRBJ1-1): EPEVTQTPSHQVTQMGQEVILRCVPISNHLYFYWYRQILGQKVEFLVSFYNNEISEKSEIFDDQFSVERPDGSNFTLKIRSTKLEDSAMYFCASSYLGQSEAFFGQGTRLTVV.

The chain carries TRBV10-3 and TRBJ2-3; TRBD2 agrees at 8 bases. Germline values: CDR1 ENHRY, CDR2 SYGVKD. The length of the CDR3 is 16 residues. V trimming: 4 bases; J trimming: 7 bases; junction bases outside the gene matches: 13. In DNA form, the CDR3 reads TGTGCCATCAGTGCTTCCGGGACTAGGGCCCGTAATACGCAGTATTTT. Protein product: CAISASGTRARNTQYF.

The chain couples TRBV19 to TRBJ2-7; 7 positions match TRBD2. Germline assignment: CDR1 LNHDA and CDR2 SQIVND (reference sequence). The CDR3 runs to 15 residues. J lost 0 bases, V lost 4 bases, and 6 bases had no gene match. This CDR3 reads CASSKSSGPSYEQYF. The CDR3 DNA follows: TGTGCCAGTAGTAAGTCTAGCGGTCCCTCCTACGAGCAGTACTTC. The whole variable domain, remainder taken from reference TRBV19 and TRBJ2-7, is DGGITQSPKYLFRKEGQNVTLSCEQNLNHDAMYWYRQDPGQGLRLIYYSQIVNDFQKGDIAEGYSVSREKKESFPLTVTSAQKNPTAFYLCASSKSSGPSYEQYFGPGTRLTVT.

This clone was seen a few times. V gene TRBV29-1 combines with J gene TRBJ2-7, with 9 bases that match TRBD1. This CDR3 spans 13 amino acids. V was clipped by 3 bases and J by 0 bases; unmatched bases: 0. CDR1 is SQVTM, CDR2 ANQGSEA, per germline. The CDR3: CSVETGGSYEQYF. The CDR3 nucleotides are TGCAGCGTTGAGACAGGGGGCTCCTACGAGCAGTACTTC.

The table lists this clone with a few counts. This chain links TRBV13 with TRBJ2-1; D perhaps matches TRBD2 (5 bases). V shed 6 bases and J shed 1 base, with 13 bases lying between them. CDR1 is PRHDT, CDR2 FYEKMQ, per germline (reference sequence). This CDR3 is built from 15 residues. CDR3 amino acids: CASRPLGESYNEQFF. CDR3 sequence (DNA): TGTGCCAGCAGACCTCTCGGGGAGTCCTACAATGAGCAGTTCTTC. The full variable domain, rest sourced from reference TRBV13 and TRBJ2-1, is AAGVIQSPRHLIKEKRETATLKCYPIPRHDTVYWYQQGPGQDPQFLISFYEKMQSDKGSIPDRFSAQQFSDYHSELNMSSLELGDSALYFCASRPLGESYNEQFFGPGTRLTVL.

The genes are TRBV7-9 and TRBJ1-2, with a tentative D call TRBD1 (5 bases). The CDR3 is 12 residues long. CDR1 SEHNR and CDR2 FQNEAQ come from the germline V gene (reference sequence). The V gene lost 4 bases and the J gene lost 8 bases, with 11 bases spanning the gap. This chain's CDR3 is CASSWGGGGYTF. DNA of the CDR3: TGTGCCAGCAGCTGGGGGGGAGGCGGCTACACCTTC. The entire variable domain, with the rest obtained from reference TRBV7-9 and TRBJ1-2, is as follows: DTGVSQNPRHKITKRGQNVTFRCDPISEHNRLYWYRQTLGQGPEFLTYFQNEAQLEKSRLLSDRFSAERPKGSFSTLEIQRTEQGDSAMYLCASSWGGGGYTFGSGTRLTVV.

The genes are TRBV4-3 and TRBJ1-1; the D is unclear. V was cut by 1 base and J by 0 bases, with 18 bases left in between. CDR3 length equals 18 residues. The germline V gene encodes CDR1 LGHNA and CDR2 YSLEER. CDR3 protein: CASSQAALPYTMNTEAFF. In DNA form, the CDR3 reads TGCGCCAGCAGCCAAGCTGCCTTGCCCTATACCATGAACACTGAAGCTTTCTTT.

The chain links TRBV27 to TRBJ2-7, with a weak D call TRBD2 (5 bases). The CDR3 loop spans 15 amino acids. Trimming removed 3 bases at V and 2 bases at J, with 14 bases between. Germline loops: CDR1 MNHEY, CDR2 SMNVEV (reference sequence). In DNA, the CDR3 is TGTGCCAGCAGTTTTGGTGGGAGAGGCGCCTACGAGCAGTACTTC. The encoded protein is CASSFGGRGAYEQYF.

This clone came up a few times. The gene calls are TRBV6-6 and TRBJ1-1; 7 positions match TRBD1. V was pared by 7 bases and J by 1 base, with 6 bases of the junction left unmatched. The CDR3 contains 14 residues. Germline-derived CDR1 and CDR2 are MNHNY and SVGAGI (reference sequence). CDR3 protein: CASIPGQKNTEAFF. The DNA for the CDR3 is TGTGCCAGCATACCGGGACAGAAGAACACTGAAGCTTTCTTT.

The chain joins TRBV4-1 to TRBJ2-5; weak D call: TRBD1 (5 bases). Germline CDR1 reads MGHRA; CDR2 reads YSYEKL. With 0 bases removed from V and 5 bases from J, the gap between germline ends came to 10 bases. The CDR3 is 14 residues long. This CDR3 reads CASSQDTGRETQYF. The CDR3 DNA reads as TGCGCCAGCAGCCAAGACACAGGCAGGGAGACCCAGTACTTC.